This T cell receptor beta chain comes out of a study of cytomegalovirus exposure and HLA in healthy donors. Study in general: Among the 398 donors who were genotyped, 81% fell in the genetic ancestry cluster that is associated with self-reported Caucasian donors.

Concerning this clone: The antigen is not known.

The CDR3 contains 15 residues. CDR1 and CDR2 (germline): SGDLS, YYNGEE. The study, taken as a whole, reports: High sensitivity and specificity were reportedly achieved when the classifier diagnosed cytomegalovirus status.

With 60 Vbeta and 13 Jbeta primers, the PCR was carried out. TCRdb's copy holds only in-frame clones and misses some; the assay was immunoSEQ multiplex PCR. The data show 150,000 or so clones, with over 75% seen just once and 5.5% to 6.5% held by the top ten. Input material: PBMCs. The TCR comes from a woman between 40 and 55 years old in good health and CMV-seropositive. The rearrangement links TRBV9 to TRBJ2-5; the match to TRBD2 covers 9 bases. With the DNA end fitting TRBJ2-7 better, the J assignment may be wrong. In DNA form, the CDR3 reads TGTGCCAGCAGCGTAGAAGGTAGCGGGAGCTACGAGCAGTACTTC. Its translation is CASSVEGSGSYEQYF.